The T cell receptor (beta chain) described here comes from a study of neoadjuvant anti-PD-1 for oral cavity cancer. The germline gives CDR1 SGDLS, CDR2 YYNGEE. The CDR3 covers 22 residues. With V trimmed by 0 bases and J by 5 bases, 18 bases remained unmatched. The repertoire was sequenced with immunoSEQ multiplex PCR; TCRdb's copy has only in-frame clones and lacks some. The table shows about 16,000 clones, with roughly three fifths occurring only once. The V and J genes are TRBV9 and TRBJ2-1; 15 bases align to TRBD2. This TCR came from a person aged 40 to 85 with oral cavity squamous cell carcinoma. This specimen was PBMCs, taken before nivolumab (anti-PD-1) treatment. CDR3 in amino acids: CASSVANRGGLAGGSGNNEQFF. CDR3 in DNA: TGTGCCAGCAGCGTAGCTAACAGGGGGGGACTAGCGGGAGGAAGCGGGAACAATGAGCAGTTCTTC.